A single sample is the source of the 32 T cell receptor beta chains below, sequenced in a study of OX40 agonist ivuxolimab in advanced cancers. Sequencing was performed with immunoSEQ multiplex PCR; in TCRdb, only in-frame clones are kept and a portion is missing. The sample holds 75,000 to 90,000 clones, around 83% seen once. Here the sequenced sample was CD4+ or CD8+ T cells sorted from blood, taken in a trial of the OX40 agonist ivuxolimab. Receptors were obtained from an adult with an advanced solid tumor such as melanoma, head and neck, liver or kidney cancer.

The V call is TRBV9, the J call TRBJ1-4; 8 nucleotides agree with TRBD1. V dropped 4 bases and J dropped 8; count of bases not matched to a gene: 10. The CDR3 totals 15 residues. Germline V lookup: CDR1 SGDLS, CDR2 YYNGEE. The CDR3 DNA sequence: TGTGCCAGCAGCTCCCAGACAGGGGTAAGGGAAAAACTGTTTTTT. As protein: CASSSQTGVREKLFF.

Remarks on this clone: This sample includes further DNA sequences coding for the same CDR3. The chain recombines TRBV5-1 with TRBJ2-2; D is perhaps TRBD1 or TRBD2 (5 bases each). Trimming took 0 bases from V and 4 from J, leaving 10 bases between them. Germline CDR1 reads SGHRS; CDR2 reads YFSETQ. The CDR3 runs to 15 residues. The CDR3 coding sequence is TGCGCCAGCAGCTTGGGTGGGGGTCTCACCGGGGAGCTGTTTTTT. This gives the protein CASSLGGGLTGELFF.

J is TRBJ1-1 and V is TRBV5-6; 7 nucleotides line up with TRBD1. CDR3 size: 14 residues. The J segment lost 1 base and the V segment lost 2 bases, leaving 2 bases of the junction unmatched. Germline V lookup: CDR1 SGHDT, CDR2 YYEEEE. The chain's CDR3 is CASSFGTANTEAFF. CDR3 DNA: TGTGCCAGCAGCTTCGGGACAGCGAACACTGAAGCTTTCTTT.

The rearrangement links TRBV28 to TRBJ1-4, with D possibly TRBD1 on 5 matching bases. Per the germline V gene, CDR1 is MDHEN and CDR2 is SYDVKM. The CDR3 totals 13 residues. V lost 6 bases and J lost 5, with 10 bases in between. This CDR3 is CASRDSLNEKLFF. CDR3 DNA sequence: TGTGCCAGCAGAGACAGCTTAAATGAAAAACTGTTTTTT. Together with reference TRBV28 and TRBJ1-4, the CDR3 gives the full variable domain: DVKVTQSSRYLVKRTGEKVFLECVQDMDHENMFWYRQDPGLGLRLIYFSYDVKMKEKGDIPEGYSVSREKKERFSLILESASTNQTSMYLCASRDSLNEKLFFGSGTQLSVL.

The chain uses TRBV7-2 and TRBJ1-3; D is possibly TRBD1 (5 bases). This CDR3 has 14 amino acids. The V end was cut by 4 bases, the J end by 4 bases, with 11 bases between. Per germline, CDR1 SGHTA and CDR2 FQGNSA. The CDR3 nucleotides read TGTGCCAGCAGCTCCGGGACTGTCGGAAACACCATATATTTT. Translated: CASSSGTVGNTIYF.

This clone was observed a few times. V gene TRBV29-1 combines with J gene TRBJ1-1; 9 bases are shared with TRBD1. The CDR3 loop spans 13 amino acids. The V and J ends lost 5 bases and 1 base, in that order; junction bases with no gene match: 2. Germline V gives CDR1 SQVTM, CDR2 ANQGSEA. CDR3 in amino acids: CSVWDRENTEAFF. In DNA form, the CDR3 reads TGCAGCGTTTGGGACAGGGAGAACACTGAAGCTTTCTTT.

This clone was observed once. The J gene is TRBJ2-5, the V gene TRBV7-8, with TRBD2 matching over 12 bases. The J call could be wrong; TRBJ2-7 is a better fit for the DNA end. This CDR3 is built from 17 residues. CDR1 SGHVS and CDR2 FQNEAQ come from the germline V gene. The CDR3 DNA reads TGTGCCAGCACCTCGGGCCTAGCGGGGGGGCCATCCTACGAGCAGTACTTC. Encoded protein: CASTSGLAGGPSYEQYF.

The V and J genes are TRBV5-4 and TRBJ1-4; D unresolved. Germline-derived CDR1 and CDR2 are SGHNT and YYREEE (reference sequence). The CDR3 has 13 amino acids. Deletions cut 0 bases from V and 5 bases from J, with 5 bases between. The CDR3 here is CASSLGTNEKLFF. The CDR3 bases are TGTGCCAGCAGCTTGGGCACGAATGAAAAACTGTTTTTT.

The rearrangement uses TRBV7-9 and TRBJ2-7; D ambiguous. Germline loops: CDR1 SEHNR, CDR2 FQNEAQ (reference sequence). The CDR3 spans 14 residues. Trimming left V 5 bases short and J 0 bases short, with 11 bases between. The CDR3 DNA sequence: TGTGCCAGCAGCCATTGGCCCCTCTCCTACGAGCAGTACTTC. Its protein is CASSHWPLSYEQYF.

This chain uses TRBV5-1 with TRBJ2-1; 9 bases are a match to TRBD1. Trimming took 4 bases from V and 7 from J; bases not matched to a gene: 9. The germline V gene encodes CDR1 SGHRS and CDR2 YFSETQ. The CDR3 has 15 residues. The CDR3 DNA reads as TGCGCCAGCAGCCCAGGGTCGACAGGGGGGAATGAGCAGTTCTTC. It specifies CASSPGSTGGNEQFF.

This chain links TRBV9 with TRBJ2-1; TRBD2 aligns across 10 bases. The CDR3 totals 16 residues. With V trimmed by 0 bases and J by 9 bases, 9 bases remained unmatched. CDR1 and CDR2 (germline): SGDLS, YYNGEE. The CDR3: CASSVELAGVSGEQFF. The CDR3 coding sequence is TGTGCCAGCAGCGTAGAGCTAGCGGGGGTATCTGGTGAGCAGTTCTTC.

This clone was found a few times. This chain joins TRBV7-2 and TRBJ2-1; no reliable D call. Germline CDR1 reads SGHTA; CDR2 reads FQGNSA. The CDR3 has 13 amino acids. Between the trimmed V and J ends, which lost 1 base and 5 bases, there was a span of 6 bases. The CDR3 spells CASSLGVDNEQFF. The CDR3 bases are TGTGCCAGCAGCTTAGGAGTCGACAATGAGCAGTTCTTC.

This rearrangement joins TRBV25-1 to TRBJ1-1, with a possible D match to TRBD1 (6 bases). Deletions cut 7 bases from V and 4 bases from J, with 10 bases between. The CDR3 consists of 12 residues. The germline CDR1 and CDR2 sequences are MGHDK and SYGVNS. The CDR3 here is CASKLGATEAFF. CDR3 nucleotides: TGTGCCAGCAAGCTGGGGGCCACTGAAGCTTTCTTT.

This clone was observed a handful of times. CDR3 region: CASTKLGGWTGGDTEAFF. CDR3 bases: TGTGCCAGCACCAAACTAGGGGGGTGGACAGGGGGTGACACTGAAGCTTTCTTT. This chain uses TRBV7-8 with TRBJ1-1, with 10 bases identical to TRBD1. The CDR3 has 18 residues. The J segment lost 3 bases and the V segment lost 7 bases, leaving 17 bases of the junction unmatched. Germline CDR1 reads SGHVS; CDR2 reads FQNEAQ.

The chain couples TRBV30 to TRBJ1-5; tentative D call: TRBD1 (5 bases). CDR1 is GTSNPN and CDR2 is SVGIG in the germline V gene (reference sequence). V lost 4 bases and J 5 bases, leaving 9 bases between the germline ends. This CDR3 comprises 12 residues. The CDR3 spells CAWKQDDQPQHF. In nucleotides, the CDR3 is TGTGCCTGGAAACAGGATGATCAGCCCCAGCATTTT.

The rearrangement links TRBV6-1 to TRBJ2-5, with D unclear. There are 12 residues in the CDR3. Trimming shortened V by 8 bases and J by 5 bases, and 12 bases separated the two germline ends. Germline CDR1 is MNHNS and CDR2 is SASEGT. The CDR3 loop is CASVRGLETQYF. The CDR3 nucleotides are TGTGCCAGCGTACGCGGTTTGGAGACCCAGTACTTC.

The chain links TRBV4-2 to TRBJ1-1; 9 bases fit TRBD1. The CDR3 sequence is 15 residues long. V gave up 3 bases and J gave up 2 bases; unmatched junction bases: 4. The germline V gene encodes CDR1 LGHNA and CDR2 YNFKEQ. The CDR3 sequence: CASSQNRGRNTEAFF. The DNA of the CDR3 is TGTGCCAGCAGCCAGAACAGGGGGCGAAACACTGAAGCTTTCTTT.

This clone was detected only a few times. In DNA, the CDR3 is TGTGCCAGCAGTCCGATAGACAGGAACACTGAAGCTTTCTTT. As protein: CASSPIDRNTEAFF. The chain employs TRBV6-5 and TRBJ1-1, with TRBD1 as a possible D gene (5 bases). Looked up from germline, CDR1 is MNHEY and CDR2 is SVGAGI. V was trimmed by 5 bases and J by 1 base, leaving 11 bases between them. The CDR3 sequence is 14 residues long.

V usage is TRBV7-2 and J usage is TRBJ1-4, with D unclear. CDR1 and CDR2 from the germline V gene are SGHTA and FQGNSA. CDR3 length: 12 residues. The V and J ends lost 3 bases and 10 bases respectively, with 9 bases between them. The CDR3 coding sequence is TGTGCCAGCAGCTTGGCGTTAGGAAAACTGTTTTTT. Its protein is CASSLALGKLFF.

The chain couples TRBV29-1 to TRBJ1-3, with a possible D match to TRBD1 (6 bases). The CDR3 has 11 residues. Germline V gene data show CDR1 as SQVTM and CDR2 as ANQGSEA. The CDR3 region is CTGGTGNTIYF. CDR3 DNA: TGCACGGGGGGCACTGGAAACACCATATATTTT.

The chain employs TRBV10-3 and TRBJ2-5; TRBD2 matches 10 bases. The end of the DNA is better explained by TRBJ2-7, so the J call may be wrong. The germline V gene encodes CDR1 ENHRY and CDR2 SYGVKD. The CDR3 covers 15 residues. The CDR3 DNA follows: TGTGCCATCAGTGTGGGACTAGCGCGATCCTACGAGCAGTACTTC. It is translated as CAISVGLARSYEQYF.

The J gene is TRBJ1-6, the V gene TRBV9; D is unresolved. V was pared by 7 bases and J by 9 bases, with 17 bases between. This CDR3 has 14 amino acids. Germline-derived CDR1 and CDR2 are SGDLS and YYNGEE. The CDR3 bases are TGTGCCAGCCCAGCGGGGAGGGTCGGTTCACCCCTCCACTTT. Protein sequence: CASPAGRVGSPLHF. Full variable domain (rest looked up from reference TRBV9 and TRBJ1-6): DSGVTQTPKHLITATGQRVTLRCSPRSGDLSVYWYQQSLDQGLQFLIQYYNGEERAKGNILERFSAQQFPDLHSELNLSSLELGDSALYFCASPAGRVGSPLHFGNGTRLTVT.

The genes are TRBV7-2 and TRBJ2-7, with 11 bases that match TRBD1. Germline trimming cut 5 bases from V and 12 bases from J; bases unmatched to any gene: 9. CDR1 is SGHTA, CDR2 FQGNSA, per germline. This CDR3 spans 13 amino acids. In DNA form, the CDR3 reads TGTGCCAGCAGCCCTGGACAGGGGGCTCTACCGTACTTC. Translation: CASSPGQGALPYF.

V gene TRBV6-5 combines with J gene TRBJ1-2, with D maybe TRBD1 (5 bases). Germline V gene lookup returns CDR1 MNHEY and CDR2 SVGAGI. Between the trimmed V and J ends, which lost 5 bases and 6 bases, there was a span of 13 bases. The CDR3 is 13 amino acids. CDR3: CASSPRDGDGYTF. The CDR3 DNA reads TGTGCCAGCAGTCCGCGGGACGGAGATGGCTACACCTTC.

The chain is built from TRBV29-1 and TRBJ1-4; D might be TRBD1 (5 bases). Trimming removed 7 bases from V and 4 bases from J, with 16 bases in between. CDR3 length: 14 residues. Germline CDR1 SQVTM, CDR2 ANQGSEA. The CDR3 is CSAPSGGGNEKLFF. The CDR3, as DNA: TGCAGCGCTCCGTCGGGGGGGGGTAATGAAAAACTGTTTTTT.

The rearrangement links TRBV5-1 to TRBJ1-2, with no clear D. Trimming removed 2 bases at V and 7 bases at J, with 15 bases between. CDR3 length equals 14 residues. Germline CDR1 reads SGHRS; CDR2 reads YFSETQ. This chain's CDR3 is CASSLDDQSAGYTF. For the CDR3, the DNA is TGCGCCAGCAGCTTAGACGACCAAAGCGCTGGCTACACCTTC.

V is TRBV19 and J is TRBJ1-3, with D hard to call. V dropped 3 bases and J dropped 0 bases, with 9 bases sitting between them. Germline V gene lookup returns CDR1 LNHDA and CDR2 SQIVND (reference sequence). This CDR3 has 15 amino acids. The CDR3 spells CASSIGRDSGNTIYF. The CDR3 DNA sequence: TGTGCCAGTAGTATTGGCCGGGACTCTGGAAACACCATATATTTT.

The V and J genes are TRBV6-5 and TRBJ2-3, with TRBD2 matching over 7 bases. Trimming removed 6 bases from V and 2 bases from J; junction bases left unmatched: 8. This CDR3 comprises 15 residues. Germline CDR1 is MNHEY and CDR2 is SVGAGI. The CDR3 sequence: CASRPQLATTDTQYF. The CDR3, as DNA: TGTGCCAGCAGACCCCAACTAGCGACCACAGATACGCAGTATTTT.

This clone showed up just a few times. This chain connects TRBV4-3 to TRBJ2-2; 8 bases line up with TRBD2. The CDR3 is 17 residues long. Unmatched junction bases numbered 8, after V lost 1 base and J lost 4 bases. Looked up from germline, CDR1 is LGHNA and CDR2 is YSLEER. The CDR3 here is CASSQGPGGKLTGELFF. The CDR3 DNA sequence: TGCGCCAGCAGCCAAGGGCCGGGGGGGAAACTCACCGGGGAGCTGTTTTTT.

The gene calls are TRBV5-1 and TRBJ1-2; the D gene is possibly TRBD1 (6 bases). V was shortened by 5 bases and J by 4 bases, with 18 bases between the two germline ends. The CDR3 is made up of 15 amino acids. CDR1 is SGHRS and CDR2 is YFSETQ in the germline V gene. The CDR3 DNA follows: TGCGCCAGCAGTAGACGGACAGCGGACCCCTATGGCTACACCTTC. This sequence encodes CASSRRTADPYGYTF.

V is TRBV5-6 and J is TRBJ1-6, with D uncertain. Trimming shortened V by 3 bases and J by 7 bases, and 11 bases separated the two germline ends. Germline CDR1 SGHDT, CDR2 YYEEEE. This CDR3 has 14 residues. The CDR3 bases are TGTGCCAGCAGCTACCGGGAGAAGAATTCACCCCTCCACTTT. This gives the protein CASSYREKNSPLHF.

This clone was observed a few times. The chain is built from TRBV7-9 and TRBJ2-7; D is uncertain. The CDR3 consists of 12 residues. V shed 2 bases and J shed 2 bases, with 4 bases lying between them. Germline CDR1 is SEHNR and CDR2 is FQNEAQ (reference sequence). CDR3 region: CASSLLAYEQYF. As DNA, the CDR3 is TGTGCCAGCAGCTTACTTGCCTACGAGCAGTACTTC.